These 10 T cell receptor beta chains share one sample of origin, sequenced in a study of breast tumors, draining lymph nodes, adjacent tissues. Each CDR3 protein gets one entry after TCRdb re-called the multiplex PCR reads with MiXCR. The data contain 150,000 to 250,000 distinct CDR3 sequences, around 33% of them singletons. Samples came from axillary lymph nodes draining the breast cancer. The sequencing input was axillary lymph node tissue. The receptor set was obtained from a female donor with breast cancer. Some clones in this sample may be carry-over from other donors' samples.

This clonotype was seen ten or more times. The chain couples TRBV7-2 to TRBJ2-7; D perhaps matches TRBD1 (5 bases). V lost 5 bases to trimming and J lost 3 bases, with 14 bases between them. CDR1 and CDR2 from the germline V gene are SGHTA and FQGNSA. There are 14 residues in the CDR3. The CDR3 sequence is CASSRTGFGYEQYF. The CDR3 DNA is TGTGCCAGCAGCCGCACAGGTTTCGGCTACGAGCAGTACTTC.

In its sample, this clonotype was seen many times. The V call is TRBV11-2, the J call TRBJ2-7, with a possible D match to TRBD1 (5 bases). The CDR3 length is 14 residues. Germline V gene data show CDR1 as SGHAT and CDR2 as FQNNGV. V lost 5 bases and J 2 bases, leaving 13 bases between the germline ends. CDR3 sequence reads: CASSISTATYEQYF. The CDR3 nucleotides are TGTGCCAGCAGCATATCGACAGCTACCTACGAGCAGTACTTC.

J is TRBJ2-6 and V is TRBV11-2, with unresolved D. Germline CDR1 SGHAT, CDR2 FQNNGV. CDR3 length: 16 amino acids. Trimming removed 0 bases from V and 1 base from J, with 7 bases in between. The CDR3 sequence: CASSLDHGSGANVLTF. As DNA, the CDR3 is TGTGCCAGCAGCTTAGATCACGGGTCTGGGGCCAACGTCCTGACTTTC.

The chain's CDR3 is CASSLHGRGYNEQFF. CDR3 in DNA: TGTGCCAGCAGCTTACACGGGAGGGGGTACAATGAGCAGTTCTTC. The gene calls are TRBV7-9 and TRBJ2-1, with TRBD2 matching over 8 bases. With 2 bases clipped from V and 4 bases from J, the junction kept 4 bases outside the gene matches. This CDR3 contains 15 residues. Germline V gene sequence: CDR1 SEHNR, CDR2 FQNEAQ (reference sequence). The full variable domain, with the rest looked up from reference TRBV7-9 and TRBJ2-1, is DTGVSQNPRHKITKRGQNVTFRCDPISEHNRLYWYRQTLGQGPEFLTYFQNEAQLEKSRLLSDRFSAERPKGSFSTLEIQRTEQGDSAMYLCASSLHGRGYNEQFFGPGTRLTVL.

At least ten counts were recorded for this clonotype. This chain joins TRBV20-1 and TRBJ2-1, with D perhaps TRBD1 or TRBD2 (6 bases each). V dropped 3 bases and J dropped 3 bases, with 15 bases sitting between them. CDR1 and CDR2 from the germline V gene are DFQATT and SNEGSKA (reference sequence). The CDR3 runs to 15 residues. Here the CDR3 reads CSARMGGEGYNEQFF. CDR3 nucleotides: TGCAGTGCTAGGATGGGGGGCGAGGGCTACAATGAGCAGTTCTTC.

This clonotype was observed at least ten times. V usage is TRBV24-1 and J usage is TRBJ1-5; possible D gene TRBD1, 5 bases. CDR1 is KGHDR, CDR2 SFDVKD, per germline. V dropped 0 bases and J dropped 2 bases, with 10 bases sitting between them. The CDR3 consists of 16 residues. The CDR3 protein is CATSDLPGVRNQPQHF. CDR3 DNA sequence: TGTGCCACCAGTGATTTGCCGGGGGTGCGCAATCAGCCCCAGCATTTT.

The chain uses TRBV15 and TRBJ2-6; 8 bases map to TRBD1. From germline, CDR1 is LNHNV and CDR2 YYDKDF (reference sequence). The CDR3 extends over 19 amino acids. The CDR3 DNA is TGTACCTCCAGCAGAGATCGAGTGACAGGGGTCGTTGGGGCCAACGTCCTGACTTTC. It translates to CTSSRDRVTGVVGANVLTF.

V is TRBV14 and J is TRBJ1-1; TRBD1 matches at 9 bases. The trim removed 1 base at V and 3 bases at J, leaving 0 bases unmatched. The germline V gene has CDR1 SGHDN and CDR2 FVKESK. This CDR3 contains 14 residues. This CDR3 reads CASSQGTGDTEAFF. CDR3 sequence (DNA): TGTGCCAGCAGCCAAGGGACAGGGGACACTGAAGCTTTCTTT.

The chain combines TRBV3-2 with TRBJ1-2; TRBD1 reflects the table's D call only, with no check against the DNA. TRBV3-2 is given as a pseudogene. This CDR3 spans 14 amino acids. In DNA form, the CDR3 reads TGTGCCAGCAGCCAGGGACAGAAATTACATGGCTACACCTTC. Its protein product is CASSQGQKLHGYTF.

V and J are TRBV19 and TRBJ1-2; TRBD1 matches 9 bases. Germline loops: CDR1 LNHDA, CDR2 SQIVND (reference sequence). The CDR3 sequence is 13 residues long. V lost 5 bases and J lost 10; bases outside the gene matches: 8. The CDR3 sequence is CASSYRGQVDYTF. CDR3 in DNA: TGTGCCAGTAGTTACAGGGGGCAGGTTGACTACACCTTC. Drawing the rest from reference TRBV19 and TRBJ1-2, the complete variable domain is DGGITQSPKYLFRKEGQNVTLSCEQNLNHDAMYWYRQDPGQGLRLIYYSQIVNDFQKGDIAEGYSVSREKKESFPLTVTSAQKNPTAFYLCASSYRGQVDYTFGSGTRLTVV.